The 17 T cell receptor beta chains listed next were all sequenced from one sample in a study of shared clonotypes between healthy human individuals. Profiling relied on immunoSEQ multiplex PCR, and the TCRdb table lists in-frame clones only, not all of them. The sample records 75,000 to 100,000 clones, about 45% being singletons. The sequenced sample consisted of PBMCs. All receptors come from a woman aged 35 to 49 in good health. Some clones in this sample may be carry-over from other donors' samples.

This clone occurred a few times. The chain couples TRBV30 to TRBJ1-2; D gene uncertain. Trimming took 5 bases from V and 4 from J, leaving 20 bases between them. The CDR3 totals 15 residues. From germline, CDR1 is GTSNPN and CDR2 SVGIG (reference sequence). The CDR3 nucleotides are TGTGCCTGGGACCGATCCTGGGCAGGCACCTATGGCTACACCTTC. This codes for CAWDRSWAGTYGYTF.

This clone was seen a handful of times. The genes are TRBV5-1 and TRBJ2-1; 9 bases agree with TRBD1. The CDR3 loop spans 17 amino acids. CDR1 and CDR2 from the germline V gene are SGHRS and YFSETQ. Trimming removed 4 bases from V and 4 bases from J; junction bases left unmatched: 12. The CDR3 protein is CASSRRLTGGAYNEQFF. CDR3 DNA sequence: TGCGCCAGCAGCAGAAGGTTAACAGGGGGCGCGTACAATGAGCAGTTCTTC.

V usage is TRBV29-1 and J usage is TRBJ1-1; no clear D gene. The CDR3 covers 12 residues. V was trimmed by 4 bases and J by 3 bases, leaving 9 bases between them. Germline values: CDR1 SQVTM, CDR2 ANQGSEA. CDR3 loop: CSVAHSDTEAFF. The CDR3 DNA reads as TGCAGCGTTGCCCACTCAGACACTGAAGCTTTCTTT.

This clone has a count of ten or more. The chain recombines TRBV29-1 with TRBJ2-1; TRBD2 matches at 8 bases. The CDR3 totals 15 residues. V was pared by 5 bases and J by 8 bases, with 14 bases of the junction left unmatched. Germline-derived CDR1 and CDR2 are SQVTM and ANQGSEA. The CDR3 loop reads CSVSTRGGLGDEQFF. CDR3 in DNA: TGCAGCGTTTCAACCCGGGGGGGCCTTGGGGATGAGCAGTTCTTC.

This clone has ten or more counts. This sequence joins TRBV6-1 and TRBJ2-1, with 9 bases that match TRBD2. The CDR3 is made up of 14 amino acids. Germline V lookup: CDR1 MNHNS, CDR2 SASEGT. Losses at the gene ends were 2 bases for V and 9 bases for J; bases not matched to a gene: 5. The DNA for the CDR3 is TGTGCCAGCAGTGAAATGGGACTAGCTTTTGAGCAGTTCTTC. As protein: CASSEMGLAFEQFF.

This clone was seen only a few times. This chain uses TRBV30 with TRBJ1-5, with D uncertain. This CDR3 is 13 amino acids long. The germline V gene encodes CDR1 GTSNPN and CDR2 SVGIG (reference sequence). With 2 bases removed from V and 2 bases from J, the gap between germline ends came to 7 bases. The CDR3 DNA reads TGTGCCTGGAGTTCTTCAGGCAATCAGCCCCAGCATTTT. Amino acid sequence: CAWSSSGNQPQHF.

The chain combines TRBV6-1 with TRBJ2-7; a possible D gene is TRBD2 (6 bases). The CDR3 has 14 amino acids. Germline V gives CDR1 MNHNS, CDR2 SASEGT. The ends were cut back, 4 bases at V and 0 bases at J, with 10 bases in the middle. The DNA of the CDR3 is TGTGCCAGCAGTGTCGCCGGGGGCTCCTACGAGCAGTACTTC. It translates to CASSVAGGSYEQYF.

This clone appeared a few times. At one of its ends the junction is not consistent with the germline gene, which may arise from a read error. The chain recombines TRBV10-2 with TRBJ2-6, with D possibly matching TRBD2 (5 bases). Germline values: CDR1 WSHSY, CDR2 SAAADI. The CDR3 spans 16 residues. The CDR3 region is CASSELDFSGANVLTF. The CDR3 DNA sequence: TGTGCCAGCAGTGAATTGGACTTCTCTGGGGCCAACGTCCTGACTTTC.

The rearrangement uses TRBV7-9 and TRBJ2-7; 14 bases align to TRBD2. CDR1 and CDR2 (germline): SEHNR, FQNEAQ (reference sequence). V lost 2 bases and J lost 1; bases outside the gene matches: 7. The CDR3 is 18 residues long. CDR3 bases: TGTGCCAGCAGCTTAAAGTATCGGACTAGCGGGAGGTCCTACGAGCAGTACTTC. Translated: CASSLKYRTSGRSYEQYF.

This clone was seen a few times. This chain uses TRBV30 with TRBJ2-7; tentatively, D is TRBD2 (6 bases). The germline V and J ends were trimmed by 1 base and 0 bases, with 16 bases remaining between them. The CDR3 covers 16 residues. Germline CDR1 reads GTSNPN; CDR2 reads SVGIG (reference sequence). The CDR3, as DNA: TGTGCCTGGAGTGCTCGGGGGTTGGGCAGCTCCTACGAGCAGTACTTC. This sequence encodes CAWSARGLGSSYEQYF.

Concerning this clone itself: With a much larger clone just one base away, this may be a read error. The CDR3 is CASYEQYF. DNA of the CDR3: TGTGCCAGCTACGAGCAGTACTTC. V gene TRBV7-3 combines with J gene TRBJ2-7, with no clear D. Trimming removed 8 bases at V and 4 bases at J, with 0 bases between. Germline lookup yields CDR1 SGHTA and CDR2 FQGTGA. This CDR3 has 8 residues.

The chain recombines TRBV5-4 with TRBJ1-3; 10 bases fit TRBD1. This CDR3 has 16 residues. Germline V gives CDR1 SGHNT, CDR2 YYREEE (reference sequence). Trimming took 5 bases from V and 1 from J; bases not matched to a gene: 6. DNA of the CDR3: TGTGCCAGCAGACCCCGGGACAGGGGTTCTGGAAACACCATATATTTT. This encodes CASRPRDRGSGNTIYF.

This clone was detected ten times or more. The chain carries TRBV5-4 and TRBJ2-1; tentatively, D is TRBD1 (6 bases). This CDR3 has 13 residues. Germline V gene sequence: CDR1 SGHNT, CDR2 YYREEE (reference sequence). Trimming shortened V by 0 bases and J by 9 bases, and 10 bases separated the two germline ends. CDR3 sequence reads: CASSLDREGEQFF. The CDR3 nucleotides read TGTGCCAGCAGCTTGGACAGGGAAGGTGAGCAGTTCTTC.

CDR3 in DNA: TGTGCCAGCAGCCCAAGGCAGGGGGGCGCAACTAATGAAAAACTGTTTTTT. Amino acid sequence: CASSPRQGGATNEKLFF. The rearrangement uses TRBV9 and TRBJ1-4; 7 positions match TRBD1. This CDR3 is 17 amino acids long. Germline CDR1 is SGDLS and CDR2 is YYNGEE. The trim removed 4 bases at V and 0 bases at J, leaving 9 bases unmatched.

For this clone: With a far larger clone one base away, a read error is the likely cause. This chain links TRBV18 with TRBJ2-7, with 9 nucleotides matching TRBD2. The CDR3 is 16 residues long. Germline loops: CDR1 KGHSH, CDR2 LQKENI. The CDR3 region is CASSPSGAGGAYERYF. The CDR3 DNA sequence: TGTGCCAGCTCACCGAGTGGAGCGGGAGGTGCCTACGAGCGGTACTTC.

In its sample, this clone was seen a few times. This sequence joins TRBV27 and TRBJ2-1; D uncertain. This CDR3 is 13 amino acids long. Trimming shortened V by 2 bases and J by 5 bases, and 7 bases separated the two germline ends. Germline V gene data show CDR1 as MNHEY and CDR2 as SMNVEV (reference sequence). The CDR3 loop is CASSLSSNNEQFF. CDR3 nucleotide sequence: TGTGCCAGCAGTTTAAGTAGTAACAATGAGCAGTTCTTC.

This clone came up many times. V and J are TRBV29-1 and TRBJ2-7; TRBD2 agrees at 9 bases. V lost 5 bases to trimming and J lost 4 bases; unmatched junction nucleotides: 3. The germline V gene encodes CDR1 SQVTM and CDR2 ANQGSEA. The CDR3 runs 12 residues. CDR3 residues: CSVRGGGYEQYF. CDR3 bases: TGCAGCGTTCGCGGGGGGGGTTACGAGCAGTACTTC.